The TCR beta chain under discussion was sequenced for a study of CD8 T cells in Susac syndrome. As for the study in general: Clinical remission applied to under 10 sequenced Susac syndrome patients, and six had active disease.

Overall study results and limits: Clonal CD8+ expansion in Susac was highest in TEMRA cells and active patients.

The CDR3 sequence is 12 residues long. With 2 bases removed from V and 2 bases from J, the gap between germline ends came to 2 bases. The germline gives CDR1 MGHDK, CDR2 SYGVNS. As regards this clonotype: The antigen remains undetermined.

After extraction with the RNeasy kit, 0.5 to 1 ug of the RNA was reverse transcribed using random hexamers. The method of amplification for TCR beta CDR3 was immunoSEQ multiplex PCR, covering 54 Vbeta and 13 Jbeta. TCRdb re-called the immunoSEQ multiplex PCR reads through MiXCR, storing one row per CDR3 protein. The sample includes about 100,000 distinct CDR3 sequences, around 95% of them seen just once. This TCR was recovered from a human donor with Susac syndrome. This sequence joins TRBV25-1 and TRBJ2-3, with D unresolved. The sample was CD8+ T cells from PBMCs. The chain's CDR3 is CASSENTDTQYF. Written as DNA, the CDR3 is TGTGCCAGCAGTGAAAACACAGATACGCAGTATTTT. Supplemented by reference TRBV25-1 and TRBJ2-3, the full variable domain reads EADIYQTPRYLVIGTGKKITLECSQTMGHDKMYWYQQDPGMELHLIHYSYGVNSTEKGDLSSESTVSRIRTEHFPLTLESARPSHTSQYLCASSENTDTQYFGPGTRLTVL.